This TCR beta chain comes out of a study of TIL therapy for anti-PD-1-resistant metastatic lung cancer. The time point: pre-treatment sample, taken before nivolumab and TIL therapy. Tumor tissue came from excised metastases, mostly pleural nodules or supraclavicular lymph nodes. Deletions cut 2 bases from V and 6 bases from J, with 12 bases between. Germline V gives CDR1 LGHNA, CDR2 YNFKEQ. The CDR3 length is 14 residues. The immunoSEQ assay was v3. Sequenced by immunoSEQ multiplex PCR; TCRdb stores in-frame clones only, minus some. The data show tens of thousands of clones, 63% seen once. This sequence originates from a woman aged 30-79 years with non-small cell lung cancer. The sample here was tumor tissue, taken at baseline. The chain is built from TRBV4-2 and TRBJ2-3; D remains unclear. CDR3 nucleotide sequence: TGTGCCAGCAGCCAACAAACCGGCCAGGATACGCAGTATTTT. Translating it yields CASSQQTGQDTQYF.